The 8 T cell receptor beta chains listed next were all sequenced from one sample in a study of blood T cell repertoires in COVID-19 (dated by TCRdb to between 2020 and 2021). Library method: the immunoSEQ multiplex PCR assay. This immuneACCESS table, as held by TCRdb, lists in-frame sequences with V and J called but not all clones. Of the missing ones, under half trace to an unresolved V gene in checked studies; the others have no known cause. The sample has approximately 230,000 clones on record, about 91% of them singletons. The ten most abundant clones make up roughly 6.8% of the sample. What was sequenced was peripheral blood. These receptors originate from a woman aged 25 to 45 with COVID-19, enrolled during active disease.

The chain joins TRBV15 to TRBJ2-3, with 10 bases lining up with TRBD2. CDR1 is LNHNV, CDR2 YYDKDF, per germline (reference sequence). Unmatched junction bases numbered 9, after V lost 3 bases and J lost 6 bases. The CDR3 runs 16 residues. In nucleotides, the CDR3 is TGTGCCACCAGCAGGCCCCAGCGGGAGGGCAAGGATACGCAGTATTTT. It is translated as CATSRPQREGKDTQYF. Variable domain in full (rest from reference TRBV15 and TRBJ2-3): DAMVIQNPRYQVTQFGKPVTLSCSQTLNHNVMYWYQQKSSQAPKLLFHYYDKDFNNEADTPDNFQSRRPNTSFCFLDIRSPGLGDTAMYLCATSRPQREGKDTQYFGPGTRLTVL.

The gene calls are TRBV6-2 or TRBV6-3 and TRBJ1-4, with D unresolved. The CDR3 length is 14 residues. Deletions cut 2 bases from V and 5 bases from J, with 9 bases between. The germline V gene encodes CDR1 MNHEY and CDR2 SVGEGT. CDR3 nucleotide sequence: TGTGCCAGCAGTTACGCAGGAAACAATGAAAAACTGTTTTTT. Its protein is CASSYAGNNEKLFF.

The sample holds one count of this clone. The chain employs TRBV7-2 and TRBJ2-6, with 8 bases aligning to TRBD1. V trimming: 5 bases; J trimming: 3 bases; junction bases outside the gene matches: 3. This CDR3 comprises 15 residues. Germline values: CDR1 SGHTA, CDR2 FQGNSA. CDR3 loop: CASSPGGGGANVLTF. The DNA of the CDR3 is TGTGCCAGCAGCCCAGGGGGCGGTGGGGCCAACGTCCTGACTTTC.

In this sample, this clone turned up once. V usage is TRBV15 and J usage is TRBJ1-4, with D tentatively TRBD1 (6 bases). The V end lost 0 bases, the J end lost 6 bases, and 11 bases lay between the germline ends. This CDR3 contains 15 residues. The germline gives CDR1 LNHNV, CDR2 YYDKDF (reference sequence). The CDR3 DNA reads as TGTGCCACCAGCAGAGAGGGGGCTAGGGATGAAAAACTGTTTTTT. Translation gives CATSREGARDEKLFF.

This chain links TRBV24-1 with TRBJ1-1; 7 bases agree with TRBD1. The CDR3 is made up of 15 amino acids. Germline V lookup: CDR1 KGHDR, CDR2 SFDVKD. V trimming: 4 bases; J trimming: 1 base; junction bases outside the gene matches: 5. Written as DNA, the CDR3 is TGTGCCACCAGTGACTCGACAGGGCGGAACACTGAAGCTTTCTTT. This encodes CATSDSTGRNTEAFF.

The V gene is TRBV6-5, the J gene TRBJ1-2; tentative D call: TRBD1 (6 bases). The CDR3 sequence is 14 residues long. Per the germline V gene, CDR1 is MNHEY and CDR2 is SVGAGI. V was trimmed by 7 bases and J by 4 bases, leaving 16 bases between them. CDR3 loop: CASTRGGGGYGYTF. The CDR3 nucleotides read TGTGCCAGCACCCGGGGAGGGGGAGGCTATGGCTACACCTTC.

The CDR3 is CASRGLTGLVNGYTF. CDR3 bases: TGTGCCAGCAGAGGGCTGACAGGCCTCGTGAATGGCTACACCTTC. The rearrangement uses TRBV28 and TRBJ1-2, with D possibly being TRBD1 (6 bases). The CDR3 is 15 residues long. The germline CDR1 and CDR2 sequences are MDHEN and SYDVKM. V was trimmed by 6 bases and J by 6 bases, leaving 20 bases between them.

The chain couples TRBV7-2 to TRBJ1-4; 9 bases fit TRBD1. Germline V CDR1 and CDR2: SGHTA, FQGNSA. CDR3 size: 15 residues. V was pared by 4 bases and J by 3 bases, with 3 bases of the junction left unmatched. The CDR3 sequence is CASSSDRGANEKLFF. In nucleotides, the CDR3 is TGTGCCAGCAGCTCCGACAGGGGGGCTAATGAAAAACTGTTTTTT.